This record looks at one TCR beta chain sequence and its context. How the authors handled the data: Reference gene primer amplification gave estimated nucleated cell counts. Sequencing used immunoSEQ multiplex PCR; TCRdb keeps in-frame clones, though not all of them. Clone size and V and J calls were adopted from that table, with D and trimming inferred from the DNA. The table lists roughly 330,000 clones, about 83% of them singletons. V gave up 0 bases and J gave up 3 bases, with 9 bases separating them. The CDR3 consists of 14 residues. Germline V lookup: CDR1 LNHNV, CDR2 YYDKDF (reference sequence). These data originate in a study of blood T cell repertoires in COVID-19. About the research overall: Sites across the United States, Italy and Spain contributed samples from acute and convalescent COVID-19. Sample material is recorded as cDNA or gDNA derived from T cells, B-cell-depleted T cells, or PBMCs.

The TCR sequence derives from a woman between 45 and 65 years old with acute or convalescent COVID-19. The chain couples TRBV15 to TRBJ2-7, with D possibly matching TRBD1 (5 bases). The specimen was peripheral blood. CDR3 bases: TGTGCCACCAGCAGAGAGGGCAGGGACTACGAGCAGTACTTC. Translation gives CATSREGRDYEQYF.